What follows are 20 T cell receptor beta chains derived from one specimen sequenced in a study of CD8 T cells in Susac syndrome (dated by TCRdb to about 2019). Libraries were constructed by the immunoSEQ multiplex PCR assay. RNA was extracted using the RNeasy kit, and roughly 0.5 to 1 ug of the RNA was reverse transcribed with random hexamers. TCRdb took the public reads, trimmed them with fastp at Q25, ran MiXCR for clone calling and kept in-frame beta chains. Rows are unified per CDR3 protein, each entry keeping the most common DNA and genes. The sample data list 130,000 or so distinct CDR3 sequences, and roughly 89% of these were observed just once. The biggest ten clones account for about 0.25% of the sample. What was sequenced was CD8+ T cells from PBMCs. These receptors were taken from a human donor with multiple sclerosis.

The chain joins TRBV19 to TRBJ1-5; TRBD1 is a possible D gene (5 bases). The CDR3 consists of 14 residues. V was cut by 7 bases and J by 7 bases, with 17 bases left in between. Germline CDR1 reads LNHDA; CDR2 reads SQIVND (reference sequence). As DNA, the CDR3 is TGTGCCAGTACCCCAACCCCAGGGATGCAGCCCCAGCATTTT. This gives the protein CASTPTPGMQPQHF.

V is TRBV30 and J is TRBJ1-2, with a tentative D call TRBD1 (5 bases). Deletions cut 5 bases from V and 4 bases from J, with 17 bases between. The CDR3 has 14 residues. Germline V lookup: CDR1 GTSNPN, CDR2 SVGIG (reference sequence). The CDR3 protein is CAWSPGQLSYGYTF. DNA for the CDR3: TGTGCCTGGTCCCCAGGACAATTGAGCTATGGCTACACCTTC.

This chain uses TRBV19 with TRBJ1-2; D call uncertain. The V and J ends lost 7 bases and 4 bases respectively, with 13 bases between them. This CDR3 is 13 amino acids long. The V gene's germline CDR1 is LNHDA and CDR2 SQIVND (reference sequence). In DNA form, the CDR3 reads TGTGCCAGTACCAGGAGCATCTCCTATGGCTACACCTTC. Translation gives CASTRSISYGYTF.

The rearrangement joins TRBV29-1 to TRBJ2-7; no firm D call. The CDR3 loop spans 12 amino acids. The V gene's germline CDR1 is SQVTM and CDR2 ANQGSEA. V was shortened by 7 bases and J by 0 bases, with 10 bases between the two germline ends. CDR3 nucleotide sequence: TGCAGCGCTACGGAAAACTCCTACGAGCAGTACTTC. This sequence encodes CSATENSYEQYF.

The rearrangement joins TRBV2 to TRBJ2-7; 12 positions match TRBD1. J gave up 5 bases and V 8 bases, and 7 bases lay outside the gene matches. Germline CDR1 reads SNHLY; CDR2 reads FYNNEI. The CDR3 contains 14 residues. The CDR3 nucleotides read TGTGCCAGCCATGGGGGACAGGGGGCCCACGAGCAGTACTTC. It codes for CASHGGQGAHEQYF.

V gene TRBV4-3 combines with J gene TRBJ1-1; D uncertain. Trimming took off 7 bases at V and 1 base at J, with 13 bases between the two ends. The CDR3 runs to 14 residues. CDR1 and CDR2 (germline): LGHNA, YSLEER. In DNA form, the CDR3 reads TGCGCCAGCAAAGCAGGCCTATCGAACACTGAAGCTTTCTTT. Amino acids: CASKAGLSNTEAFF.

The chain is built from TRBV4-3 and TRBJ2-3; D perhaps matches TRBD2 (5 bases). The CDR3 sequence is 16 residues long. V shed 0 bases and J shed 3 bases, with 13 bases lying between them. CDR1 is LGHNA, CDR2 YSLEER, per germline. The CDR3 spells CASSQDWRGITDTQYF. The CDR3 region has the DNA TGCGCCAGCAGCCAAGATTGGAGAGGGATTACAGATACGCAGTATTTT.

The V and J genes are TRBV19 and TRBJ1-5; no clear D gene. Between the trimmed V and J ends, which lost 6 bases and 5 bases, there was a span of 17 bases. Looked up from germline, CDR1 is LNHDA and CDR2 is SQIVND (reference sequence). This CDR3 spans 15 amino acids. The CDR3 nucleotides are TGTGCCAGTAGAAACTTGGACGCGAGCGATCAGCCCCAGCATTTT. Amino acids: CASRNLDASDQPQHF.

The rearrangement links TRBV6-6 to TRBJ2-7; D call uncertain. V lost 2 bases and J lost 3, with 8 bases in between. This CDR3 has 13 residues. Germline lookup yields CDR1 MNHNY and CDR2 SVGAGI (reference sequence). The CDR3 region is CASSYHAYYEQYF. In DNA, the CDR3 is TGTGCCAGCAGTTACCACGCATACTACGAGCAGTACTTC.

This clonotype has just a few counts. V is TRBV6-5 and J is TRBJ2-7; TRBD1 agrees at 7 bases. The CDR3 covers 14 residues. V was pared by 4 bases and J by 2 bases, with 5 bases of the junction left unmatched. Germline assignment: CDR1 MNHEY and CDR2 SVGAGI. The CDR3 sequence: CASSSLTGPYEQYF. In nucleotides, the CDR3 is TGTGCCAGCAGTTCCCTGACAGGGCCCTACGAGCAGTACTTC.

This clonotype showed up just a few times. This chain links TRBV6-5 with TRBJ2-3; D gene ambiguous. V was shortened by 2 bases and J by 4 bases, with 10 bases between the two germline ends. The CDR3 loop spans 14 amino acids. In germline, CDR1 is MNHEY, CDR2 SVGAGI. CDR3 sequence: CASSYVSVADTQYF. The CDR3 nucleotides read TGTGCCAGCAGTTACGTGAGTGTGGCAGATACGCAGTATTTT.

The chain is built from TRBV7-9 and TRBJ2-7, with D possibly being TRBD2 (5 bases). Germline CDR1 SEHNR, CDR2 FQNEAQ (reference sequence). The length of the CDR3 is 13 residues. V dropped 5 bases and J dropped 3 bases, with 11 bases sitting between them. As DNA, the CDR3 is TGTGCCAGCAGCCCGACTATCAGCTACGAGCAGTACTTC. Its protein is CASSPTISYEQYF.

The chain links TRBV30 to TRBJ1-5; D possibly corresponds to TRBD1 (6 bases). CDR3 length: 13 residues. Trimming removed 4 bases from V and 4 bases from J, with 11 bases in between. Germline CDR1 and CDR2: GTSNPN and SVGIG (reference sequence). CDR3 coding DNA: TGTGCCTGGATAAGGGACAAGAATCAGCCCCAGCATTTT. This gives the protein CAWIRDKNQPQHF.

The V and J genes are TRBV15 and TRBJ2-1, with D maybe TRBD2 (5 bases). The CDR3 runs to 15 residues. Germline CDR1 is LNHNV and CDR2 is YYDKDF (reference sequence). V dropped 3 bases and J dropped 0 bases, with 9 bases sitting between them. CDR3 DNA: TGTGCCACCAGCAGCGGTAGCGTCTCCTACAATGAGCAGTTCTTC. Its protein is CATSSGSVSYNEQFF.

This sequence joins TRBV4-1 and TRBJ1-1; D is perhaps TRBD1 (6 bases). CDR1 is MGHRA, CDR2 YSYEKL, per germline. This CDR3 is built from 16 residues. Between the trimmed V and J ends, which lost 2 bases and 1 base, there was a span of 14 bases. The CDR3 sequence: CASSQHGGGANTEAFF. In DNA, the CDR3 is TGCGCCAGCAGCCAACACGGAGGGGGAGCGAACACTGAAGCTTTCTTT.

Turning to this clonotype: One junction end does not reproduce the germline sequence, and a read error may be involved. The gene calls are TRBV30 and TRBJ2-1, with no clear D. The CDR3 runs 10 residues. CDR1 is GTSNPN and CDR2 is SVGIG in the germline V gene (reference sequence). CDR3: CAWGVFEQFF. In DNA, the CDR3 is TGTGCCTGGGGTGTATTCGAGCAGTTCTTC.

The genes are TRBV14 and TRBJ2-5; D is ambiguous. In germline, CDR1 is SGHDN, CDR2 FVKESK. The V and J ends lost 0 bases and 5 bases respectively, with 13 bases between them. The CDR3 loop spans 15 amino acids. CDR3 in amino acids: CASSQDFGGYETQYF. CDR3 bases: TGTGCCAGCAGCCAAGATTTCGGTGGTTACGAGACCCAGTACTTC.

This rearrangement joins TRBV7-2 to TRBJ2-2; the D is unclear. Germline V gene sequence: CDR1 SGHTA, CDR2 FQGNSA. Deletions cut 7 bases from V and 1 base from J, with 4 bases between. CDR3 length: 12 amino acids. CDR3 bases: TGTGCCAGCACTGAGAACACCGGGGAGCTGTTTTTT. Its translation: CASTENTGELFF.

The CDR3, as DNA: TGTGCCAGCAGTTTAGTAAATAGCGGGTACTCCTACAATGAGCAGTTCTTC. Translation: CASSLVNSGYSYNEQFF. V gene TRBV12-3 or TRBV12-4 combines with J gene TRBJ2-1; 7 bases are a match to TRBD2. This CDR3 comprises 17 residues. V lost 1 base to trimming and J lost 0 bases; unmatched junction nucleotides: 6.

The chain uses TRBV4-1 and TRBJ2-1; a possible D gene is TRBD1 (6 bases). V lost 3 bases to trimming and J lost 7 bases, with 16 bases between them. The CDR3 extends over 15 amino acids. Germline CDR1 MGHRA, CDR2 YSYEKL. DNA of the CDR3: TGCGCCAGCAGCCAGGCCGGGACATGGAGGAATGAGCAGTTCTTC. It codes for CASSQAGTWRNEQFF.